This T cell receptor (beta chain) derives from a study of blood T cell repertoires in COVID-19 (dated by TCRdb to between 2020 and 2021). As for the study more broadly: Samples from collaborators originated in the United States, Italy and Spain and spanned both the acute and convalescent phases of COVID-19. The prospective study material was composed of cDNA or gDNA derived from T cells, B-cell-depleted T cells, or PBMCs. The sample metadata nearly always contained a de-identified subject ID, COVID-19 status, age in years and sex. The repertoires were made available in a free public database intended to serve as a resource for research on the immune response to SARS-CoV-2. HLA class I and class II types, where available, came from metadata supplied by the sample provider rather than from assay-based typing. The samples were drawn from the first 160 participants of the ongoing ImmuneRACE study and from 950 to 1,500 subjects provided by 6 global collaborators. Subjects who had been exposed to COVID-19, were actively infected with it, or had recovered from it provided the deeply sampled blood TCRbeta repertoires that made up the dataset. On the study overall, not on this receptor specifically: How much clinical and demographic metadata was included differed by source and by participant, and the metadata was provided uncurated.

V is reduced by 0 bases and J by 7 bases, leaving a spacing of 13 bases between them. The CDR3, cysteine through phenylalanine, is 14 amino acids long. The CDR3 DNA has 42 bases and is translated from base 1. Taken from the germline V gene (reference sequence), the CDR1 and CDR2 loops are GTSNPN and SVGIG. The immunoSEQ Assay, a bias-controlled multiplex PCR, was used to amplify TCRbeta CDR3 regions from genomic DNA. The authors' pipeline ran thus. The number of nucleated cells in each sample was estimated by amplification of reference gene primers within the assay. To quantify the absolute abundance of each unique TCRbeta CDR3 rearrangement, sequence reads were collapsed and filtered. For each sample, productive Simpson clonality was calculated as the square root of Simpson's diversity index across productive rearrangements. TCRdb took over this immuneACCESS table, retaining in-frame rearrangements with V and J assigned. Such tables are incomplete; in checked studies, under half of the missing clones stem from an unresolved V gene, and the remainder is unexplained. For V, J and clone size, that table is used; D and trimming come from the DNA. The sample table holds roughly 46,000 clones, of which 70% to 90% were seen once. Over 7.5% of the sample comes from the top ten.

Each collaborating institution followed its own protocols to collect whole blood in K2EDTA tubes. For TCRbeta analysis, collaborators shipped samples in one of three forms: frozen whole blood, isolated PBMCs, or DNA extracted from either of those sample types. A word on this clone: Its antigen is not yet known. It has no much larger one-base neighbor in the sample; base qualities were not kept.

Sequenced input: peripheral blood. The sequence links TRBV30 to TRBJ1-5, and possibly TRBD1, on 5 matching bases. The sequence was obtained from a man in his forties or fifties with active COVID-19. In nucleotides, the sequence is TGTGCCTGGAGTGTAGGGTCCGGGGGACAGCCCCAGCATTTT. Protein translation: CAWSVGSGGQPQHF.